This TCR beta chain originates from a study of neurological immune-mediated disorders. This clonotype was detected ten times or more. The CDR3 is 16 residues long. CDR1 is SGHTA, CDR2 FQGNSA, per germline. With 4 bases clipped from V and 0 bases from J, the junction kept 4 bases outside the gene matches. TCRdb processed the 5' RACE reads anew with MiXCR; each CDR3 protein has one entry. The sample includes 45,000 to 65,000 distinct CDR3 sequences, roughly 4.4% of them seen just once. The TCR was taken from a man aged 50-60 years with multiple sclerosis. Sequenced input: PBMCs. V gene TRBV7-2 combines with J gene TRBJ2-2; 8 bases match TRBD1. Here the CDR3 reads CASSSQGVPNTGELFF. The CDR3 DNA follows: TGTGCCAGCAGCTCACAGGGGGTTCCGAACACCGGGGAGCTGTTTTTT.